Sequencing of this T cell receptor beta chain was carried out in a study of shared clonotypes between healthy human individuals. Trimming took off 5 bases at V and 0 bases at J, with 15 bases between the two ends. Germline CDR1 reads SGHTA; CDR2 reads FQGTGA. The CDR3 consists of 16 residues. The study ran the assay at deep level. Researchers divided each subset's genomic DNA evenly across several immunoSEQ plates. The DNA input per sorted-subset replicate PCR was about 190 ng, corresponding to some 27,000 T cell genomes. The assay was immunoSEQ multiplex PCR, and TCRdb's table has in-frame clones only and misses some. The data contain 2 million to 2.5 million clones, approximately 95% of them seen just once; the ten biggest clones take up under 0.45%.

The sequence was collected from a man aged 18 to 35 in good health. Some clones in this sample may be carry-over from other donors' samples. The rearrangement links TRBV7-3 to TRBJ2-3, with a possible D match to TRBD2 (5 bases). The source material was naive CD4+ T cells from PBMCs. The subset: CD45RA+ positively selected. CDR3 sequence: CASSPHGGLSTDTQYF. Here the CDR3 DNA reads TGTGCCAGCAGCCCCCACGGAGGCTTGAGCACAGATACGCAGTATTTT.